Listed below are T cell receptor beta chains from one sample, sequenced in a study of cytomegalovirus exposure and HLA in healthy donors. The repertoire was sequenced with immunoSEQ multiplex PCR; TCRdb's copy has only in-frame clones and lacks some. The table lists 170,000 or so clones, over 75% of them singletons. The source material was PBMCs. These receptors originate from a woman aged 50 to 60 in good health and CMV-seropositive. Both conserved end residues are part of each CDR3. Each record gives: clone size, CDR3 length, D gene, J gene, V gene, CDR3 protein, CDR3 DNA. The D gene is left open where the match is weak. Some rows mark clone size as missing; the rest say once, few, many or name a class of expanded clone.

abundance: .; len: 14; d_gene: .; j_gene: TRBJ2-5; v_gene: TRBV21-1; CDR3aa: CASSNGTVQETQYF; CDR3nt: TGTGCCAGCAGCAACGGGACAGTCCAAGAGACCCAGTACTTC
abundance: .; len: 12; d_gene: .; j_gene: TRBJ2-5; v_gene: TRBV2; CDR3aa: CASSGVGETQYF; CDR3nt: TGTGCCAGCAGCGGGGTCGGGGAGACCCAGTACTTC
abundance: once; len: 11; d_gene: TRBD2; j_gene: TRBJ2-3; v_gene: TRBV7-3; CDR3aa: CASGRGDTQYF; CDR3nt: TGTGCCTCCGGGAGGGGCGATACGCAGTATTTT
abundance: .; len: 13; d_gene: .; j_gene: TRBJ2-3; v_gene: TRBV7-9; CDR3aa: CASCLGWTDTQYF; CDR3nt: TGTGCCAGCTGTCTCGGTTGGACAGATACGCAGTATTTT
abundance: .; len: 15; d_gene: .; j_gene: TRBJ1-5; v_gene: TRBV21-1; CDR3aa: CASSSHRASNQPQHF; CDR3nt: TGTGCCAGCAGCAGCCACAGGGCTAGCAATCAGCCCCAGCATTTT
abundance: .; len: 14; d_gene: TRBD1; j_gene: TRBJ2-5; v_gene: TRBV5-6; CDR3aa: CASSQGQGGETQYF; CDR3nt: TGTGCCAGCAGCCAAGGACAGGGGGGCGAGACCCAGTACTTC
abundance: .; len: 17; d_gene: TRBD1; j_gene: TRBJ2-1; v_gene: TRBV11-2; CDR3aa: CASSLSPGGMAHNEQFF; CDR3nt: TGTGCCAGCAGCTTATCGCCAGGGGGTATGGCCCACAATGAGCAGTTCTTC
abundance: few; len: 16; d_gene: .; j_gene: TRBJ2-7; v_gene: TRBV5-5; CDR3aa: CASSLAAQPLSYEQYF; CDR3nt: TGTGCCAGCAGCTTGGCCGCACAGCCGCTCTCCTACGAGCAGTACTTC
abundance: .; len: 14; d_gene: TRBD1; j_gene: TRBJ1-1; v_gene: TRBV28; CDR3aa: CASNEQGFRTEAFF; CDR3nt: TGTGCCAGCAACGAACAGGGGTTTCGCACTGAAGCTTTCTTT
abundance: .; len: 11; d_gene: TRBD1; j_gene: TRBJ2-1; v_gene: TRBV20-1; CDR3aa: CSARQGDEQFF; CDR3nt: TGCAGTGCGAGACAGGGCGATGAGCAGTTCTTC
abundance: .; len: 17; d_gene: TRBD2; j_gene: TRBJ2-7; v_gene: TRBV7-2; CDR3aa: CASSFLAGGGRAYEQYF; CDR3nt: TGTGCCAGCAGCTTCCTGGCCGGGGGCGGGAGGGCCTACGAGCAGTACTTC
abundance: .; len: 16; d_gene: TRBD2; j_gene: TRBJ2-5; v_gene: TRBV7-2; CDR3aa: CASSLGSLAEGETQYF; CDR3nt: TGTGCCAGCAGCTTAGGATCCCTAGCGGAAGGGGAGACCCAGTACTTC
abundance: .; len: 16; d_gene: TRBD2; j_gene: TRBJ2-3; v_gene: TRBV7-9; CDR3aa: CSSSWGLAGATDTQYF; CDR3nt: TGTTCCAGCAGCTGGGGACTAGCGGGAGCCACAGATACGCAGTATTTT
abundance: .; len: 14; d_gene: TRBD2; j_gene: TRBJ2-3; v_gene: TRBV19; CDR3aa: CASTERGLTDTQYF; CDR3nt: TGTGCCAGTACGGAGCGGGGCCTCACAGATACGCAGTATTTT
abundance: .; len: 15; d_gene: .; j_gene: TRBJ2-5; v_gene: TRBV7-9; CDR3aa: CASSPSGIAAETQYF; CDR3nt: TGTGCCAGCAGCCCCTCAGGGATCGCAGCAGAGACCCAGTACTTC
abundance: .; len: 15; d_gene: TRBD2; j_gene: TRBJ2-1; v_gene: TRBV5-1; CDR3aa: CASSAGTSGGYEQFF; CDR3nt: TGCGCCAGCAGCGCCGGGACTAGCGGGGGCTATGAGCAGTTCTTC
abundance: .; len: 15; d_gene: TRBD1; j_gene: TRBJ1-1; v_gene: TRBV6-6; CDR3aa: CASSPVTGADTEAFF; CDR3nt: TGTGCCAGCAGCCCTGTGACAGGGGCGGACACTGAAGCTTTCTTT
abundance: .; len: 15; d_gene: TRBD1; j_gene: TRBJ2-2; v_gene: TRBV19; CDR3aa: CASSIAGTALGELFF; CDR3nt: TGTGCCAGTAGTATAGCCGGGACAGCTCTCGGGGAGCTGTTTTTT
abundance: .; len: 13; d_gene: .; j_gene: TRBJ2-1; v_gene: TRBV7-3; CDR3aa: CASSLGLADEQFF; CDR3nt: TGTGCCAGCAGCTTAGGCCTGGCGGATGAGCAGTTCTTC
abundance: .; len: 16; d_gene: TRBD2; j_gene: TRBJ2-1; v_gene: TRBV25-1; CDR3aa: CASSDRILAVYNEQFF; CDR3nt: TGTGCCAGCAGTGATAGAATACTAGCGGTCTACAATGAGCAGTTCTTC
abundance: few; len: 14; d_gene: .; j_gene: TRBJ1-2; v_gene: TRBV5-1; CDR3aa: CASSVDSPGYGYTF; CDR3nt: TGCGCCAGCAGCGTGGACAGCCCCGGCTATGGCTACACCTTC
abundance: .; len: 15; d_gene: TRBD2; j_gene: TRBJ2-4; v_gene: TRBV28; CDR3aa: CASSLKEPGLRIQYF; CDR3nt: TGTGCCAGCAGTTTGAAGGAGCCGGGACTACGTATTCAGTACTTC
abundance: .; len: 17; d_gene: TRBD1; j_gene: TRBJ2-7; v_gene: TRBV7-8; CDR3aa: CASSNWGQGKVSYEQYF; CDR3nt: TGTGCCAGCAGCAACTGGGGACAGGGGAAAGTCTCCTACGAGCAGTACTTC
abundance: once; len: 15; d_gene: .; j_gene: TRBJ2-5; v_gene: TRBV7-9; CDR3aa: CASSLGDRHQETQYF; CDR3nt: TGTGCCAGCAGCTTAGGAGACAGGCACCAAGAGACCCAGTACTTC
abundance: .; len: 14; d_gene: .; j_gene: TRBJ2-1; v_gene: TRBV6-4; CDR3aa: CASSGGDGYNEQFF; CDR3nt: TGTGCCAGCAGTGGGGGGGACGGATACAATGAGCAGTTCTTC
abundance: .; len: 16; d_gene: .; j_gene: TRBJ2-7; v_gene: TRBV7-6; CDR3aa: CASSLSQGLGSYEQYF; CDR3nt: TGTGCCAGCAGTTTAAGTCAGGGGTTGGGCTCCTACGAGCAGTACTTC
abundance: .; len: 16; d_gene: .; j_gene: TRBJ2-1; v_gene: TRBV4-1; CDR3aa: CASSQEARSSYNEQFF; CDR3nt: TGCGCCAGCAGCCAAGAAGCCCGTAGCTCCTACAATGAGCAGTTCTTC
abundance: .; len: 13; d_gene: .; j_gene: TRBJ1-2; v_gene: TRBV11-2; CDR3aa: CASSRDINYGYTF; CDR3nt: TGTGCCAGCAGCCGGGACATTAACTATGGCTACACCTTC
abundance: .; len: 14; d_gene: .; j_gene: TRBJ2-3; v_gene: TRBV5-1; CDR3aa: CASSLAETEDTQYF; CDR3nt: TGCGCCAGCAGCTTGGCCGAGACAGAAGATACGCAGTATTTT
abundance: once; len: 16; d_gene: .; j_gene: TRBJ1-3; v_gene: TRBV7-6; CDR3aa: CASSSTLPGTFDRQYF; CDR3nt: TGTGCCAGCAGCTCAACCCTACCCGGCACGTTCGACAGGCAATATTTT
abundance: once; len: 14; d_gene: .; j_gene: TRBJ2-1; v_gene: TRBV6-5; CDR3aa: CASSYSRSYNEQFF; CDR3nt: TGTGCCAGCAGTTACTCGAGAAGCTACAATGAGCAGTTCTTC
abundance: .; len: 12; d_gene: .; j_gene: TRBJ1-6; v_gene: TRBV30; CDR3aa: CAWSIDNSPLHF; CDR3nt: TGTGCCTGGAGTATCGATAATTCACCCCTCCACTTT
abundance: few; len: 15; d_gene: TRBD1; j_gene: TRBJ1-1; v_gene: TRBV7-9; CDR3aa: CASNSHRGTNTEAFF; CDR3nt: TGTGCCAGCAACAGTCACAGGGGGACGAACACTGAAGCTTTCTTT
abundance: .; len: 14; d_gene: TRBD1; j_gene: TRBJ1-1; v_gene: TRBV7-8; CDR3aa: CASSLTSGGLEAFF; CDR3nt: TGTGCCAGCAGCTTAACCTCAGGGGGTCTTGAAGCTTTCTTT
abundance: .; len: 13; d_gene: .; j_gene: TRBJ2-5; v_gene: TRBV29-1; CDR3aa: CSAPPGPMETQYF; CDR3nt: TGCAGCGCCCCACCGGGTCCGATGGAGACCCAGTACTTC
abundance: .; len: 14; d_gene: .; j_gene: TRBJ1-2; v_gene: TRBV27; CDR3aa: CASSYIRGSNGYTF; CDR3nt: TGTGCCAGCAGTTACATTAGGGGTTCTAATGGCTACACCTTC
abundance: .; len: 13; d_gene: .; j_gene: TRBJ2-7; v_gene: TRBV5-6; CDR3aa: CASSLEQFYEQYF; CDR3nt: TGTGCCAGCAGCTTGGAACAGTTCTACGAGCAGTACTTC
abundance: few; len: 11; d_gene: .; j_gene: TRBJ2-7; v_gene: TRBV28; CDR3aa: CASSLGHEQYF; CDR3nt: TGTGCCAGCAGTTTAGGGCACGAGCAGTACTTC
abundance: .; len: 12; d_gene: TRBD2; j_gene: TRBJ2-7; v_gene: TRBV11-3; CDR3aa: CASSRGGYEQYF; CDR3nt: TGTGCCAGCAGCCGCGGGGGTTACGAGCAGTACTTC
abundance: .; len: 14; d_gene: .; j_gene: TRBJ2-7; v_gene: TRBV4-3; CDR3aa: CASSLVGALGEQYF; CDR3nt: TGCGCCAGCAGCCTCGTTGGGGCCCTGGGCGAGCAGTACTTC
abundance: .; len: 14; d_gene: .; j_gene: TRBJ1-2; v_gene: TRBV5-1; CDR3aa: CASSLEGSGYGYTF; CDR3nt: TGCGCCAGCAGCTTGGAGGGTAGCGGCTATGGCTACACCTTC
abundance: .; len: 14; d_gene: .; j_gene: TRBJ1-5; v_gene: TRBV2; CDR3aa: CASRNRPRGQPQHF; CDR3nt: TGTGCCAGCAGGAACAGGCCTCGTGGGCAGCCCCAGCATTTT
abundance: .; len: 15; d_gene: TRBD2; j_gene: TRBJ2-7; v_gene: TRBV18; CDR3aa: CASSPTGLSSYEQYF; CDR3nt: TGTGCCAGCTCCCCAACGGGACTATCCTCCTACGAGCAGTACTTC
abundance: .; len: 14; d_gene: .; j_gene: TRBJ2-1; v_gene: TRBV19; CDR3aa: CASRLAASYNEQFF; CDR3nt: TGTGCCAGTAGACTCGCGGCCTCCTACAATGAGCAGTTCTTC
abundance: .; len: 15; d_gene: .; j_gene: TRBJ1-1; v_gene: TRBV6-6; CDR3aa: CASSKKETGNTEAFF; CDR3nt: TGTGCCAGCAGTAAGAAGGAGACAGGGAACACTGAAGCTTTCTTT
abundance: .; len: 12; d_gene: .; j_gene: TRBJ2-3; v_gene: TRBV9; CDR3aa: CASSVGLNTQYF; CDR3nt: TGTGCCAGCAGCGTTGGGCTAAATACGCAGTATTTT
abundance: once; len: 16; d_gene: TRBD2; j_gene: TRBJ2-2; v_gene: TRBV9; CDR3aa: CASSSGGGENTGELFF; CDR3nt: TGTGCCAGCAGCTCGGGAGGGGGGGAGAACACCGGGGAGCTGTTTTTT
abundance: .; len: 12; d_gene: .; j_gene: TRBJ1-2; v_gene: TRBV5-4; CDR3aa: CASRTRNYGYTF; CDR3nt: TGTGCCAGCAGGACACGCAACTATGGCTACACCTTC
abundance: .; len: 16; d_gene: .; j_gene: TRBJ1-6; v_gene: TRBV18; CDR3aa: CASSPGQPGLNSPLHF; CDR3nt: TGTGCCAGCTCACCTGGACAGCCTGGATTGAATTCACCCCTCCACTTT
abundance: .; len: 14; d_gene: .; j_gene: TRBJ2-3; v_gene: TRBV9; CDR3aa: CASSVDFLTDTQYF; CDR3nt: TGTGCCAGCAGCGTAGACTTCTTAACAGATACGCAGTATTTT
abundance: .; len: 14; d_gene: .; j_gene: TRBJ2-5; v_gene: TRBV11-1; CDR3aa: CASSLQGFQETQYF; CDR3nt: TGTGCCAGCAGCTTACAGGGGTTCCAAGAGACCCAGTACTTC
abundance: .; len: 15; d_gene: .; j_gene: TRBJ1-5; v_gene: TRBV7-2; CDR3aa: CASSRVTGSSQPQHF; CDR3nt: TGTGCCAGCAGCAGAGTCACAGGGTCGAGTCAGCCCCAGCATTTT
abundance: .; len: 15; d_gene: TRBD1; j_gene: TRBJ1-6; v_gene: TRBV9; CDR3aa: CASSAYTGANSPLHF; CDR3nt: TGTGCCAGCAGCGCATACACAGGGGCGAATTCACCCCTCCACTTT
abundance: .; len: 13; d_gene: TRBD1; j_gene: TRBJ2-5; v_gene: TRBV7-2; CDR3aa: CASMRGLQETQYF; CDR3nt: TGTGCCAGCATGAGGGGGCTACAAGAGACCCAGTACTTC